This is a list of T cell receptor beta chains from one sample in a study of patients and donors after allogeneic stem cell transplantation. TCRdb recomputed calls from the RT-PCR reads with MiXCR, one row per CDR3 protein. This table has roughly 200,000 distinct CDR3 sequences, more than 35% appearing once. The sample taken for sequencing was blood, either unsorted or a sorted T cell fraction (not recorded which). These receptors were taken from a human donor who was either an allogeneic HSCT recipient or a stem cell or donor lymphocyte infusion donor (not recorded which). It is not recorded whose cells these are; they may come from a transplant donor. CDR3s include the opening cysteine and the closing phenylalanine or tryptophan. A D gene is named only where the DNA matches it firmly. Clone size, where shown, is once, few, many, or a class for clones that have expanded.

D gene: .
J gene: TRBJ2-5
V gene: TRBV29-1
clone size: .
CDR3 protein: CSALGRIQETQYF
CDR3 DNA: TGCAGCGCCCTGGGGCGTATCCAAGAGACCCAGTACTTC

D gene: .
J gene: TRBJ1-5
V gene: TRBV20-1
clone size: .
CDR3 protein: CSARRTLTNQPQHF
CDR3 DNA: TGCAGTGCTAGACGGACCCTCACCAATCAGCCCCAGCATTTT

D gene: .
J gene: TRBJ2-3
V gene: TRBV7-3
clone size: .
CDR3 protein: CASSPRADRTDTQYF
CDR3 DNA: TGTGCCAGCAGCCCTCGAGCGGACCGCACAGATACGCAGTATTTT

D gene: .
J gene: TRBJ1-1
V gene: TRBV10-3
clone size: .
CDR3 protein: CACRGGRVTEAFF
CDR3 DNA: TGTGCCTGCCGGGGGGGACGGGTCACTGAAGCTTTCTTT

D gene: .
J gene: TRBJ1-3
V gene: TRBV28
clone size: .
CDR3 protein: CASSRVGNTIYF
CDR3 DNA: TGTGCCAGCAGCCGGGTCGGGAACACCATATATTTT

D gene: .
J gene: TRBJ1-2
V gene: TRBV9
clone size: .
CDR3 protein: CASSARGGAYGYTF
CDR3 DNA: TGTGCCAGCAGCGCGAGGGGGGGCGCCTATGGCTACACCTTC

D gene: .
J gene: TRBJ2-1
V gene: TRBV6-2/TRBV6-3
clone size: .
CDR3 protein: CASSPSRRGEQFF
CDR3 DNA: TGTGCCAGCAGTCCAAGTCGGCGGGGTGAGCAGTTCTTC

D gene: .
J gene: TRBJ2-6
V gene: TRBV28
clone size: .
CDR3 protein: CASSFWGAGANVLTF
CDR3 DNA: TGTGCCAGCAGTTTTTGGGGGGCAGGGGCCAACGTCCTGACTTTC

D gene: TRBD1
J gene: TRBJ1-2
V gene: TRBV27
clone size: once
CDR3 protein: CASSPSSYRGPQNGYTF
CDR3 DNA: TGTGCCAGCTCGCCTTCCTCTTACAGGGGTCCCCAGAATGGCTACACCTTC

D gene: TRBD1
J gene: TRBJ1-2
V gene: TRBV18
clone size: .
CDR3 protein: CASSPQAPTGTGGHGYTF
CDR3 DNA: TGTGCCAGCTCACCGCAAGCTCCAACCGGGACAGGGGGACATGGCTACACCTTC

D gene: .
J gene: TRBJ1-1
V gene: TRBV21-1
clone size: .
CDR3 protein: CASTNNRAGNTEAFF
CDR3 DNA: TGTGCCAGCACCAATAACCGGGCCGGGAACACTGAAGCTTTCTTT

D gene: .
J gene: TRBJ1-5
V gene: TRBV4-1
clone size: few
CDR3 protein: CASSPIKLNQPQHF
CDR3 DNA: TGCGCCAGCAGCCCAATAAAGCTGAATCAGCCCCAGCATTTT

D gene: .
J gene: TRBJ1-2
V gene: TRBV29-1
clone size: .
CDR3 protein: CSVEPGGDGYTF
CDR3 DNA: TGCAGCGTTGAACCGGGGGGCGATGGCTACACCTTC

D gene: .
J gene: TRBJ1-1
V gene: TRBV7-9
clone size: few
CDR3 protein: CASSPPVRTALGFF
CDR3 DNA: TGTGCCAGCAGCCCCCCGGTCAGGACAGCCCTCGGTTTCTTT

D gene: .
J gene: TRBJ1-6
V gene: TRBV27
clone size: .
CDR3 protein: CASSNPQGGGSPLHF
CDR3 DNA: TGTGCCAGCAGTAATCCACAGGGTGGAGGTTCACCCCTCCACTTT

D gene: .
J gene: TRBJ1-5
V gene: TRBV11-1
clone size: .
CDR3 protein: CASSPLGGRQHF
CDR3 DNA: TGTGCCAGCAGTCCCCTGGGGGGGAGACAGCATTTT

D gene: .
J gene: TRBJ1-6
V gene: TRBV15
clone size: .
CDR3 protein: CATCRDFRLGTPLHF
CDR3 DNA: TGTGCCACCTGCAGAGATTTCCGGCTAGGGACACCCCTCCACTTT

D gene: .
J gene: TRBJ1-4
V gene: TRBV12-3/TRBV12-4
clone size: few
CDR3 protein: CASSSDRRNEKLFF
CDR3 DNA: TGTGCCAGCAGCTCCGACAGGAGAAATGAAAAACTGTTTTTT

D gene: TRBD2
J gene: TRBJ2-3
V gene: TRBV28
clone size: few
CDR3 protein: CASSLFIWRGGLSTDTQYF
CDR3 DNA: TGTGCCAGCAGTTTATTCATATGGCGGGGGGGCCTAAGCACAGATACGCAGTATTTT

D gene: TRBD2
J gene: TRBJ2-7
V gene: TRBV6-2/TRBV6-3
clone size: .
CDR3 protein: CASKDLAGATYEQYF
CDR3 DNA: TGTGCCAGCAAGGACCTAGCGGGGGCAACCTACGAGCAGTACTTC

D gene: .
J gene: TRBJ1-1
V gene: TRBV10-3
clone size: .
CDR3 protein: CAISARGLFNTEAFF
CDR3 DNA: TGTGCCATCAGTGCTCGGGGACTCTTTAACACTGAAGCTTTCTTT

D gene: TRBD2
J gene: TRBJ2-7
V gene: TRBV15
clone size: .
CDR3 protein: CATSSPTEGLLSYEQYF
CDR3 DNA: TGTGCCACCAGCAGCCCGACCGAGGGACTACTAAGCTACGAGCAGTACTTC

D gene: TRBD1
J gene: TRBJ1-6
V gene: TRBV20-1
clone size: few
CDR3 protein: CSARVFQGGQDSPLHF
CDR3 DNA: TGCAGTGCTAGAGTTTTTCAGGGGGGCCAAGATTCACCCCTCCACTTT

D gene: .
J gene: TRBJ2-7
V gene: TRBV5-1
clone size: few
CDR3 protein: CASSLVWGGSYEQYF
CDR3 DNA: TGCGCCAGCAGCTTGGTCTGGGGTGGATCCTACGAGCAGTACTTC

D gene: .
J gene: TRBJ2-2
V gene: TRBV10-3
clone size: .
CDR3 protein: CAIKDTGELFF
CDR3 DNA: TGTGCCATCAAGGACACCGGGGAGCTGTTTTTT

D gene: .
J gene: TRBJ1-3
V gene: TRBV10-3
clone size: .
CDR3 protein: CAIRSHSSGNTIYF
CDR3 DNA: TGTGCCATCAGATCTCATAGCTCTGGAAACACCATATATTTT

D gene: .
J gene: TRBJ1-1
V gene: TRBV29-1
clone size: .
CDR3 protein: CSVVRATEAFF
CDR3 DNA: TGCAGCGTCGTCAGGGCCACTGAAGCTTTCTTT

D gene: .
J gene: TRBJ2-1
V gene: TRBV28
clone size: .
CDR3 protein: CASSPPGARHEQFF
CDR3 DNA: TGTGCCAGCAGTCCGCCGGGGGCTAGGCATGAGCAGTTCTTC

D gene: .
J gene: TRBJ2-6
V gene: TRBV5-1
clone size: .
CDR3 protein: CASSLDGRLNSGANVLTF
CDR3 DNA: TGCGCCAGCAGCTTGGATGGACGCTTAAACTCTGGGGCCAACGTCCTGACTTTC

D gene: TRBD1
J gene: TRBJ1-2
V gene: TRBV4-3
clone size: .
CDR3 protein: CASSHGQGYGYTF
CDR3 DNA: TGCGCCAGCAGCCACGGACAGGGCTATGGCTACACCTTC

D gene: .
J gene: TRBJ1-2
V gene: TRBV10-2
clone size: .
CDR3 protein: CASSESAVTTNYGYTF
CDR3 DNA: TGCGCCAGCAGTGAGTCCGCGGTAACAACTAACTATGGCTACACCTTC

D gene: .
J gene: TRBJ1-1
V gene: TRBV5-1
clone size: few
CDR3 protein: CASSLTGITEAFF
CDR3 DNA: TGCGCCAGCAGCTTGACAGGGATCACTGAAGCTTTCTTT

D gene: .
J gene: TRBJ1-2
V gene: TRBV18
clone size: .
CDR3 protein: CASSPDYGYTF
CDR3 DNA: TGTGCCAGCTCACCCGACTATGGCTACACCTTC

D gene: .
J gene: TRBJ2-1
V gene: TRBV5-5
clone size: .
CDR3 protein: CASSLAGRVDEQFF
CDR3 DNA: TGTGCCAGCAGCTTGGCGGGCAGGGTCGATGAGCAGTTCTTC

D gene: TRBD1
J gene: TRBJ1-5
V gene: TRBV10-3
clone size: .
CDR3 protein: CAISGGTGNQPQHF
CDR3 DNA: TGTGCCATCAGTGGCGGGACAGGGAATCAGCCCCAGCATTTT

D gene: TRBD1
J gene: TRBJ1-5
V gene: TRBV12-3/TRBV12-4
clone size: .
CDR3 protein: CASSTGTASNQPQHF
CDR3 DNA: TGTGCCAGCAGTACCGGGACAGCTAGCAATCAGCCCCAGCATTTT

D gene: .
J gene: TRBJ1-5
V gene: TRBV2
clone size: few
CDR3 protein: CASSSLQQPQHF
CDR3 DNA: TGTGCCAGCAGTAGCCTGCAACAGCCCCAGCATTTT

D gene: .
J gene: TRBJ1-4
V gene: TRBV5-1
clone size: few
CDR3 protein: CASSYGTGVEKLFF
CDR3 DNA: TGCGCCAGCAGCTACGGCACCGGGGTTGAAAAACTGTTTTTT

D gene: .
J gene: TRBJ2-2
V gene: TRBV28
clone size: .
CDR3 protein: CASSLITPGELDGELFF
CDR3 DNA: TGTGCCAGCAGTCTTATTACCCCAGGGGAACTAGACGGGGAGCTGTTTTTT

D gene: .
J gene: TRBJ2-7
V gene: TRBV20-1
clone size: .
CDR3 protein: CSASPGQSPEQYF
CDR3 DNA: TGCAGTGCTAGTCCAGGACAGTCGCCCGAGCAGTACTTC

D gene: .
J gene: TRBJ1-5
V gene: TRBV12-3/TRBV12-4
clone size: few
CDR3 protein: CASSLRVLGLGKSNQPQHF
CDR3 DNA: TGTGCCAGCAGTCTAAGGGTTTTGGGGCTAGGGAAAAGCAATCAGCCCCAGCATTTT

D gene: TRBD1
J gene: TRBJ1-4
V gene: TRBV7-9
clone size: .
CDR3 protein: CASSFGVGQEEKLFF
CDR3 DNA: TGTGCCAGCAGCTTCGGGGTGGGACAGGAAGAAAAACTGTTTTTT

D gene: .
J gene: TRBJ1-2
V gene: TRBV12-3/TRBV12-4
clone size: once
CDR3 protein: CASSGGGYGYTF
CDR3 DNA: TGTGCCAGCAGTGGGGGAGGTTATGGCTACACCTTC

D gene: .
J gene: TRBJ1-5
V gene: TRBV7-2
clone size: few
CDR3 protein: CASSLEAGLGQPQHF
CDR3 DNA: TGTGCCAGCAGCTTAGAGGCAGGTTTAGGTCAGCCCCAGCATTTT

D gene: TRBD1
J gene: TRBJ1-4
V gene: TRBV3-1
clone size: .
CDR3 protein: CASSQVRQGAEKLFF
CDR3 DNA: TGTGCCAGCAGCCAAGTAAGACAGGGGGCGGAAAAACTGTTTTTT

D gene: .
J gene: TRBJ1-2
V gene: TRBV6-5
clone size: .
CDR3 protein: CASSRDPNNPYGYTF
CDR3 DNA: TGTGCCAGCAGCCGAGACCCGAACAACCCCTATGGCTACACCTTC

D gene: TRBD1
J gene: TRBJ2-4
V gene: TRBV12-3/TRBV12-4
clone size: .
CDR3 protein: CASSFQGAGDIQYF
CDR3 DNA: TGTGCCAGCAGTTTCCAGGGGGCAGGGGACATTCAGTACTTC